This TCR beta chain derives from a study of T cell responses to AZD1222 COVID-19 vaccine. Regarding the study as a whole: Most donors were white British and more were female, and clonal diversity was possibly underestimated. Repertoires in all cases were sampled only once the peak T cell response had passed. Baseline seropositives among AZD1222 recipients totaled only five or six.

Generated by immunoSEQ multiplex PCR, the TCRdb table keeps only in-frame clones and is missing some. The data contain fewer than 35,000 clones, roughly 90% of them seen just once; the ten biggest clones take up less than 55%. As for this clone: Its antigen is not known.

Per the germline V gene, CDR1 is SGHRS and CDR2 is YFSETQ. Unmatched junction bases numbered 8, after V lost 0 bases and J lost 7 bases. The CDR3 runs 16 residues. Sequencing used peripheral blood, obtained on day 0 of AZD1222 vaccination. The receptor's source is an adult in good health. The chain has TRBV5-1 and TRBJ2-3; TRBD1 agrees at 10 bases. The CDR3 DNA follows: TGCGCCAGCAGCTTGGATGGACAGGGGGTCTTGAATACGCAGTATTTT. Its protein product is CASSLDGQGVLNTQYF.